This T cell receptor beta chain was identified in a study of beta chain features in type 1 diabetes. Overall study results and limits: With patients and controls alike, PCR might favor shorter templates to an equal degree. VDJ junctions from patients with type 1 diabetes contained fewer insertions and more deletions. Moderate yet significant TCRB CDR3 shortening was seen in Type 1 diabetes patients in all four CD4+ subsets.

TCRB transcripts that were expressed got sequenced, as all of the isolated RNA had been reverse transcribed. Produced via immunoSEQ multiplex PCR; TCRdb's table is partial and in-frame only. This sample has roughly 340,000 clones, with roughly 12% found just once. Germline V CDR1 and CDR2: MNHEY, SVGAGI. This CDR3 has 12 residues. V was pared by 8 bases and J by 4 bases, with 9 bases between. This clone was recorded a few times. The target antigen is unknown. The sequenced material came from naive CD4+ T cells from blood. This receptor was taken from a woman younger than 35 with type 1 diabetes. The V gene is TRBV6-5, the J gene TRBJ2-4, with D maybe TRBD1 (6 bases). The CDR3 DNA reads TGTGCCAGCCGTGACAGGAAAAACATTCAGTACTTC. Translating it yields CASRDRKNIQYF.